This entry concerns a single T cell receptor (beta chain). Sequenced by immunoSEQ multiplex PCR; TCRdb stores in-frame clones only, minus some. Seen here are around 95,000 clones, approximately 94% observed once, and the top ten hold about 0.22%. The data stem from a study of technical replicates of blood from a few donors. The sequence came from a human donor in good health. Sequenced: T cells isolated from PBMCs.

CDR3 in amino acids: CASSSKTGQTTYNEQFF. Here the CDR3 DNA reads TGTGCCAGCAGCTCTAAAACGGGACAGACAACTTACAATGAGCAGTTCTTC. This rearrangement joins TRBV11-3 to TRBJ2-1, with 7 positions matching TRBD1. The CDR3 extends over 17 amino acids. Looked up from germline, CDR1 is SGHNT and CDR2 is YENEEA. After removal of 4 bases from V and 4 bases from J, the junction contained 13 bases not matched to a gene.